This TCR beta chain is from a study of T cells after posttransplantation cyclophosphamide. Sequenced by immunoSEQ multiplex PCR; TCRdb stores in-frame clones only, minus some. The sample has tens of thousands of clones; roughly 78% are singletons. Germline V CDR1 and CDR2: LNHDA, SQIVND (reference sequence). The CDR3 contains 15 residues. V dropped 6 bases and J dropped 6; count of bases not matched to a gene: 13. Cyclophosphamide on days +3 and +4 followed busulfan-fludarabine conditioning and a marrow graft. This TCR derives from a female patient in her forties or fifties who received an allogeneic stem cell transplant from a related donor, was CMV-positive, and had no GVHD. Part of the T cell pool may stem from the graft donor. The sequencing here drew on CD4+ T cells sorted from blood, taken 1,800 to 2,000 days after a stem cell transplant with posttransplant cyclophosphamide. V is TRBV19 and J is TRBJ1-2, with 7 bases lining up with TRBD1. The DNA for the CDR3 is TGTGCCAGTAGCACCACCGGGACAGCTAAACATGGCTACACCTTC. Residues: CASSTTGTAKHGYTF.